The rows below give T cell receptor beta chains drawn from one sample of a study of cytotoxic CD8 clonotypes in ibrutinib-treated CLL. Data came from immunoSEQ multiplex PCR; TCRdb stores just in-frame clones and leaves some out. The table has approximately 280,000 clones, roughly four fifths seen once; the top ten hold about 5.3%. The material was PBMCs, obtained at disease progression, from a patient treated with ibrutinib. These receptors were taken from a human donor with chronic lymphocytic leukemia. Both conserved end residues are part of each CDR3. D genes are given only for firm matches. Rows give clone size only sometimes, using once, few, many, or a class for an expanded clone.

J: TRBJ2-4
D: TRBD2
V: TRBV7-2
size: -
CDR3: CASSRPGLAGDWAKNIQYF
DNA: TGTGCCAGCAGCCGACCGGGACTAGCGGGAGACTGGGCAAAAAACATTCAGTACTTC

J: TRBJ1-4
D: TRBD1
V: TRBV4-3
size: -
CDR3: CASSTRQGGPNEKLFF
DNA: TGCGCCAGCAGCACACGACAGGGGGGGCCTAATGAAAAACTGTTTTTT

J: TRBJ1-2
D: -
V: TRBV7-8
size: -
CDR3: CASSLLGSSNYGYTF
DNA: TGTGCCAGCAGCTTATTGGGCAGTTCTAACTATGGCTACACCTTC

J: TRBJ2-4
D: -
V: TRBV9
size: -
CDR3: CASSVGLTLDIQYF
DNA: TGTGCCAGCAGCGTAGGACTAACTCTGGACATTCAGTACTTC

J: TRBJ1-6
D: -
V: TRBV2
size: few
CDR3: CASSARSRPAAPLHF
DNA: TGTGCCAGCAGCGCCAGATCTAGACCCGCAGCGCCCCTCCACTTT

J: TRBJ2-2
D: TRBD2
V: TRBV7-3
size: once
CDR3: CASSQSGLAGGGTGELFF
DNA: TGTGCCAGCAGCCAGAGCGGACTAGCGGGAGGGGGCACCGGGGAGCTGTTTTTT

J: TRBJ2-7
D: -
V: TRBV19
size: -
CDR3: CASKARTYEQYF
DNA: TGTGCCAGTAAGGCGCGAACCTACGAGCAGTACTTC

J: TRBJ2-1
D: TRBD2
V: TRBV9
size: -
CDR3: CASSEGTSGGAYNEQFF
DNA: TGTGCCAGCAGCGAAGGGACTAGCGGGGGAGCTTACAATGAGCAGTTCTTC

J: TRBJ1-1
D: -
V: TRBV29-1
size: -
CDR3: CSAQPGRQNTEAFF
DNA: TGCAGCGCCCAACCGGGACGTCAGAACACTGAAGCTTTCTTT

J: TRBJ2-7
D: -
V: TRBV18
size: few
CDR3: CASAGQKGPPSSYEQYF
DNA: TGTGCCAGCGCAGGACAGAAAGGCCCCCCGAGCTCCTACGAGCAGTACTTC

J: TRBJ1-1
D: -
V: TRBV20-1
size: few
CDR3: CSASRNTEAFF
DNA: TGCAGTGCTAGTCGGAACACTGAAGCTTTCTTT

J: TRBJ2-5
D: TRBD1
V: TRBV7-2
size: -
CDR3: CASSLNRGWQETQYF
DNA: TGTGCCAGCAGCTTAAACAGGGGGTGGCAAGAGACCCAGTACTTC

J: TRBJ1-1
D: -
V: TRBV19
size: once
CDR3: CASSMIRVSSTEAFF
DNA: TGTGCCAGTAGTATGATCCGAGTGTCGAGTACTGAAGCTTTCTTT

J: TRBJ2-7
D: TRBD1
V: TRBV5-1
size: few
CDR3: CASSLGQGWEQYF
DNA: TGCGCCAGCAGCTTGGGACAGGGTTGGGAGCAGTACTTC

J: TRBJ1-2
D: -
V: TRBV15
size: -
CDR3: CATSREGWGLNYGYTF
DNA: TGTGCCACCAGCAGAGAAGGATGGGGTCTCAACTATGGCTACACCTTC

J: TRBJ1-2
D: -
V: TRBV2
size: -
CDR3: CASSVYNYGYTF
DNA: TGTGCCAGCAGTGTCTATAACTATGGCTACACCTTC

J: TRBJ2-3
D: -
V: TRBV7-9
size: -
CDR3: CASSLSQASTDTQYF
DNA: TGTGCCAGCAGCTTGTCACAGGCGAGCACAGATACGCAGTATTTT

J: TRBJ2-5
D: -
V: TRBV5-1
size: -
CDR3: CASSGSEETQYF
DNA: TGCGCCAGCAGTGGGTCCGAAGAGACCCAGTACTTC

J: TRBJ2-7
D: -
V: TRBV2
size: few
CDR3: CASARGLAYEQYF
DNA: TGTGCCAGCGCAAGGGGGTTAGCCTACGAGCAGTACTTC

J: TRBJ2-7
D: TRBD2
V: TRBV29-1
size: -
CDR3: CSGLAGPAYEQYF
DNA: TGCAGCGGACTAGCGGGCCCGGCCTACGAGCAGTACTTC

J: TRBJ2-7
D: TRBD2
V: TRBV29-1
size: few
CDR3: CSGGLAGRREQYF
DNA: TGCAGCGGGGGACTAGCGGGACGTCGCGAGCAGTACTTC

J: TRBJ1-2
D: -
V: TRBV11-2
size: -
CDR3: CASSLGAGKHYGYTF
DNA: TGTGCCAGCAGCTTAGGGGCAGGGAAGCACTATGGCTACACCTTC

J: TRBJ2-7
D: TRBD1
V: TRBV5-6
size: -
CDR3: CASSLSQGVDEQYF
DNA: TGTGCCAGCAGCTTGTCCCAGGGGGTAGACGAGCAGTACTTC

J: TRBJ2-3
D: TRBD1
V: TRBV29-1
size: -
CDR3: CSGQGRFTDTQYF
DNA: TGCAGCGGACAGGGAAGATTCACAGATACGCAGTATTTT

J: TRBJ1-1
D: -
V: TRBV5-1
size: -
CDR3: CASSPGTLEAFF
DNA: TGCGCCAGCAGCCCAGGGACACTTGAAGCTTTCTTT

J: TRBJ1-3
D: TRBD1
V: TRBV4-3
size: -
CDR3: CASSLGTGGSGNTIYF
DNA: TGCGCCAGCAGCCTCGGGACAGGGGGATCTGGAAACACCATATATTTT

J: TRBJ2-7
D: TRBD1
V: TRBV25-1
size: -
CDR3: CASSAIPGQGESYEQYF
DNA: TGTGCCAGCAGTGCGATCCCGGGACAGGGGGAAAGCTACGAGCAGTACTTC

J: TRBJ2-2
D: -
V: TRBV5-1
size: -
CDR3: CASSLSGFDTGELFF
DNA: TGCGCCAGCAGCTTGTCGGGATTCGACACCGGGGAGCTGTTTTTT

J: TRBJ2-2
D: -
V: TRBV19
size: few
CDR3: CASKWSHRYTGELFF
DNA: TGTGCCAGTAAGTGGAGTCACCGTTACACCGGGGAGCTGTTTTTT

J: TRBJ1-1
D: -
V: TRBV19
size: -
CDR3: CASMGVLTEAFF
DNA: TGTGCCAGTATGGGTGTGTTGACTGAAGCTTTCTTT

J: TRBJ2-3
D: TRBD1
V: TRBV19
size: once
CDR3: CASSIGTGDTQYF
DNA: TGTGCCAGTAGTATTGGGACAGGGGATACGCAGTATTTT

J: TRBJ2-2
D: -
V: TRBV19
size: few
CDR3: CASSIIQYTNTGELFF
DNA: TGTGCCAGTAGTATTATACAGTACACGAACACCGGGGAGCTGTTTTTT

J: TRBJ2-7
D: TRBD1
V: TRBV5-1
size: -
CDR3: CASSGRTGGGYEQYF
DNA: TGCGCCAGCAGCGGACGGACAGGAGGAGGCTACGAGCAGTACTTC

J: TRBJ2-7
D: -
V: TRBV4-3
size: -
CDR3: CASSQGLVVGYEQYF
DNA: TGCGCCAGCAGCCAAGGACTAGTGGTTGGGTACGAGCAGTACTTC

J: TRBJ1-1
D: -
V: TRBV18
size: -
CDR3: CASSPSYMNTEAFF
DNA: TGTGCCAGCTCACCTAGTTACATGAACACTGAAGCTTTCTTT

J: TRBJ1-4
D: -
V: TRBV11-2
size: -
CDR3: CASSSPANEKLFF
DNA: TGTGCCAGCAGCTCCCCAGCCAATGAAAAACTGTTTTTT

J: TRBJ2-1
D: -
V: TRBV19
size: few
CDR3: CASSMRDSYNEQFF
DNA: TGTGCCAGTAGTATGAGAGACAGTTACAATGAGCAGTTCTTC

J: TRBJ2-7
D: -
V: TRBV27
size: -
CDR3: CASSFSTVRSYEQYF
DNA: TGTGCCAGCAGTTTTTCGACAGTGAGGTCCTACGAGCAGTACTTC

J: TRBJ2-2
D: -
V: TRBV7-9
size: -
CDR3: CASTYDSGELFF
DNA: TGTGCCAGCACGTATGATTCCGGGGAGCTGTTTTTT

J: TRBJ2-2
D: TRBD2
V: TRBV4-1
size: -
CDR3: CASSPRDYQAGELFF
DNA: TGCGCCAGCAGCCCCCGGGACTACCAAGCCGGGGAGCTGTTTTTT

J: TRBJ1-2
D: TRBD1
V: TRBV12-5
size: -
CDR3: CASGFDTWTGAHPNYGYTF
DNA: TGTGCTAGTGGTTTTGATACTTGGACAGGGGCGCACCCTAACTATGGCTACACCTTC

J: TRBJ1-4
D: -
V: TRBV27
size: -
CDR3: CASGYRARGEKLFF
DNA: TGTGCCAGCGGGTACAGGGCCAGGGGTGAAAAACTGTTTTTT

J: TRBJ2-3
D: -
V: TRBV27
size: -
CDR3: CASSLTPPLVGLYLSTDTQYF
DNA: TGTGCCAGCAGTTTAACTCCACCTCTAGTTGGCCTTTACTTAAGCACAGATACGCAGTATTTT

J: TRBJ1-3
D: -
V: TRBV7-9
size: -
CDR3: CASSPRTGDSGNTIYF
DNA: TGTGCCAGCAGCCCCCGGACGGGTGACTCTGGAAACACCATATATTTT

J: TRBJ2-3
D: TRBD2
V: TRBV6-6
size: -
CDR3: CASSRTGGPDTQYF
DNA: TGTGCCAGCAGTCGGACGGGGGGTCCAGATACGCAGTATTTT